This T cell receptor (beta chain) was identified in a study of shared clonotypes between healthy human individuals. As concerns this clone: Other DNA variants within this sample encode the same CDR3.

Only in-frame clones appear in the TCRdb table, and some are missing; sequencing was by immunoSEQ multiplex PCR. The data contain over 1.5 million clones, 98% of them singletons. Trimming removed 0 bases from V and 0 bases from J, with 7 bases in between. CDR1 is SGHRS and CDR2 is YFSETQ in the germline V gene. This CDR3 is built from 15 residues. Splitting the CD4+ cells yielded a CD45RA+ naive subset and a CD45RA-negative memory subset. The chain recombines TRBV5-1 with TRBJ2-1; D not resolved. The receptor comes from a man under 40 in good health. Sequences were obtained from naive CD4+ T cells sorted from blood. This sample's subset: CD45RA+ positively selected. The DNA for the CDR3 is TGCGCCAGCAGCTTGGAGGTGAGCTCCTACAATGAGCAGTTCTTC. Its protein product is CASSLEVSSYNEQFF.